Listed here are 4 T cell receptor beta chains from one sample, sequenced in a study of tumor-infiltrating lymphocytes in oesophageal squamous cell carcinoma. Using its own MiXCR run on the PCR reads, TCRdb lists one record per CDR3 protein. The sample has 8,500 to 9,000 distinct CDR3 sequences, around three fifths seen once. The sample comprised esophageal tumor tissue. The receptors come from a female donor with esophageal squamous cell carcinoma.

The chain uses TRBV7-6 and TRBJ2-1, with D hard to call. Germline CDR1 SGHVS, CDR2 FNYEAQ. The CDR3 has 15 residues. Trimming took 4 bases from V and 7 from J, leaving 17 bases between them. CDR3 loop: CASSSWSSLGNEQFF. The DNA for the CDR3 is TGTGCCAGCAGCTCGTGGAGTAGTCTCGGGAATGAGCAGTTCTTC.

This sequence joins TRBV7-2 and TRBJ1-4, with 9 bases that match TRBD1. Germline lookup yields CDR1 SGHTA and CDR2 FQGNSA. This CDR3 has 17 amino acids. The V segment lost 5 bases and the J segment 8 bases; nucleotides outside the gene matches: 15. Written as DNA, the CDR3 is TGTGCCAGCAGCCCCCGGAACAGGGGGCGAGTCGGGGAAAAACTGTTTTTT. The encoded protein is CASSPRNRGRVGEKLFF.

The chain links TRBV6-1 to TRBJ2-4; D remains unclear. Germline CDR1 and CDR2: MNHNS and SASEGT. The length of the CDR3 is 13 residues. Deletions cut 7 bases from V and 2 bases from J, with 9 bases between. CDR3 sequence reads: CASILLPKNIQYF. CDR3 DNA sequence: TGTGCCAGCATCCTTCTTCCCAAAAACATTCAGTACTTC.

Only one count was recorded for this clonotype. This chain uses TRBV10-1 with TRBJ2-4, with D maybe TRBD1 (5 bases). The better agreement between TRBJ2-7 and the DNA end casts doubt on the J call. There are 13 residues in the CDR3. Looked up from germline, CDR1 is WNHNN and CDR2 is SYGVQD (reference sequence). The DNA of the CDR3 is TGCGCCAGCAGTGACAGGGTTGGATACGAGCAGTACTTC. The encoded protein is CASSDRVGYEQYF.